This T cell receptor (beta chain) appears in the sequencing data of a study of response to subunit inactivated influenza vaccine. Study-wide results and caveats: The study's authors posited that every seasonal influenza vaccination enlists few new T cells.

This CDR3 has 16 amino acids. Germline CDR1 reads SGHRS; CDR2 reads YFSETQ. Trimming took off 2 bases at V and 1 base at J, with 14 bases between the two ends. TCRdb processed the RT-PCR reads anew with MiXCR; each CDR3 protein has one entry. This table has over 450,000 distinct CDR3 sequences, around 13% appearing once. This clonotype was seen a few times. What it binds is unknown. The source of this sequence is a man aged 50 or older who received an inactivated influenza vaccine. The chain joins TRBV5-1 to TRBJ2-3; possibly TRBD1 for D (6 bases). The source material was PBMCs from blood, sampled 45 days after vaccination. CDR3 amino acids: CASSFGRDTGTDTQYF. As DNA, the CDR3 is TGCGCCAGCAGCTTTGGCCGGGACACAGGCACAGATACGCAGTATTTT.